The present T cell receptor beta chain was sequenced within a study of blood T cell repertoires in COVID-19. Data came from immunoSEQ multiplex PCR; TCRdb stores just in-frame clones and leaves some out. The data contain 320,000 or so clones, 85% of them singletons. Individuals drawn from about 26 US areas were about 18 to 95 years old. CDR1 and CDR2 from the germline V gene are MNHEY and SMNVEV (reference sequence). The CDR3 covers 18 residues. The J segment lost 3 bases and the V segment lost 5 bases, leaving 9 bases of the junction unmatched. The chain carries TRBV27 and TRBJ2-1; 14 bases fit TRBD2. The specimen sequenced was PBMCs or T cells enriched from blood (not recorded which). The clonotype was recovered from a young woman who had been exposed to COVID-19. CDR3 region: CASSAGTSGGFHYNEQFF. CDR3 DNA sequence: TGTGCCAGCAGTGCCGGGACTAGCGGGGGATTCCACTACAATGAGCAGTTCTTC.